This TCR beta chain was captured by sequencing in a study of blood T cell repertoires in COVID-19. Study-wide background: Samples came from the United States, Italy and Spain, spanning acute and convalescent COVID-19. Sources were T cells, B-cell-depleted T cells, or PBMCs; the material itself was cDNA or gDNA.

In the original workflow: Amplification with reference gene primers provided the estimates of nucleated cell counts. Repertoires were generated with immunoSEQ multiplex PCR, while TCRdb's copy carries only in-frame clones and drops some. The V and J calls and clone size are taken from that table; D and trimming were inferred from the DNA. The top ten clones hold around 14% of a sample with more than 80,000 clones, under 90% of them seen once. Germline trimming cut 8 bases from V and 2 bases from J; bases unmatched to any gene: 16. Germline CDR1 reads MDHEN; CDR2 reads SYDVKM. This CDR3 contains 17 residues.

The origin of this receptor is a woman in her sixties or seventies with acute or convalescent COVID-19. Sequencing used peripheral blood. The chain couples TRBV28 to TRBJ1-1, with TRBD1 matching over 8 bases. CDR3 nucleotides: TGTGCCAGCGGGACGGACAGGGCTGGAAGAGGCAACACTGAAGCTTTCTTT. Translating gives CASGTDRAGRGNTEAFF.